These T cell receptor beta chains were read from a single sample in a study of regulatory T cells in long-lasting Graves disease. Via MiXCR, TCRdb re-called the multiplex PCR reads, giving one row per CDR3 protein. The sample shows 550,000 to 700,000 distinct CDR3 sequences, 16% of them seen only once. These data were also filed under a second study, of T cells in Graves' hyperthyroidism and ophthalmopathy.

The source was peripheral blood mononuclear cells (PBMCs), collected at new diagnosis, from a patient treated with antithyroid drugs. The receptors come from a man younger than 35 with Graves disease. The CDR3 runs from the conserved cysteine through the conserved F or W. D genes are given only for firm matches. Clone size is stated in some rows and not others, as once, few, many or a class when expanded.

J gene	D gene	clone size	V gene	CDR3 protein	CDR3 DNA
TRBJ2-2	-	-	TRBV11-3	CASSFARGTGELFF	TGTGCCAGCAGCTTCGCACGAGGCACCGGGGAGCTGTTTTTT
TRBJ2-1	TRBD2	few	TRBV27	CASSSRGLAGIYNEQFF	TGTGCCAGCAGCTCAAGGGGACTAGCGGGAATCTACAATGAGCAGTTCTTC
TRBJ2-1	TRBD2	-	TRBV7-6	CASSQYYSGSSYNEQFF	TGTGCCAGCAGCCAATATTACAGCGGGAGCTCCTACAATGAGCAGTTCTTC
TRBJ2-2	-	once	TRBV12-3/TRBV12-4	CTSSLAGEPFF	TGTACCAGCAGTCTTGCCGGGGAGCCGTTTTTT
TRBJ2-5	TRBD1	many	TRBV27	CASGSGTALGTQYF	TGTGCCAGCGGATCCGGGACAGCGCTCGGGACCCAGTACTTC
TRBJ2-7	-	few	TRBV4-1	CASSQEPNPAASSYEQYF	TGCGCCAGCAGCCAAGAACCTAATCCAGCGGCCAGCTCCTACGAGCAGTACTTC
TRBJ1-5	-	-	TRBV20-1	CSARDFVTENQPQHF	TGCAGTGCTAGAGATTTCGTAACGGAAAATCAGCCCCAGCATTTT
TRBJ2-2	TRBD2	many	TRBV20-1	CSASDSSGSVAGELFF	TGCAGTGCTAGTGATTCTAGCGGGAGTGTTGCCGGGGAGCTGTTTTTT
TRBJ2-7	TRBD2	-	TRBV5-1	CASSDYWTSATYEQYF	TGCGCCAGCAGCGATTACTGGACTAGCGCAACCTACGAGCAGTACTTC
TRBJ1-6	-	-	TRBV20-1	CSAPVGGLGSPLHF	TGCAGTGCCCCGGTGGGGGGCTTGGGCTCACCCCTCCACTTT
TRBJ2-7	TRBD2	many	TRBV6-1	CASTPGLAGPTYEQYF	TGTGCCAGTACTCCGGGGCTAGCGGGACCTACCTACGAGCAGTACTTC
TRBJ1-4	TRBD1	few	TRBV2	CASSADRGSEKLFF	TGTGCCAGCAGTGCGGACAGGGGAAGTGAAAAACTGTTTTTT
TRBJ2-1	TRBD2	many	TRBV3-1	CASSLQGAGDQFF	TGTGCCAGCAGCCTACAAGGGGCGGGAGATCAGTTCTTC
TRBJ1-1	TRBD1	many	TRBV3-1	CASSQSYRGVTEAFF	TGTGCCAGCAGCCAATCTTACAGGGGCGTGACTGAAGCTTTCTTT
TRBJ2-2	-	-	TRBV7-9	CASRKIGRMNAGELFF	TGTGCCAGCAGGAAGATCGGACGAATGAACGCCGGGGAGCTGTTTTTT
TRBJ2-1	-	many	TRBV12-5	CASGLVENNPQFF	TGTGCTAGTGGTTTGGTAGAGAATAACCCCCAGTTCTTC
TRBJ2-1	TRBD2	many	TRBV7-3	CASSLGGSGAYNEQFF	TGTGCCAGCAGCTTAGGCGGGAGTGGGGCTTACAATGAGCAGTTCTTC
TRBJ1-5	-	once	TRBV4-1	CASSQTDDIRRPQHF	TGCGCCAGCAGCCAAACCGACGACATTAGGAGGCCCCAGCATTTT
TRBJ1-5	-	many	TRBV28	CASSGLGQPQHF	TGTGCCAGCAGTGGCTTGGGTCAGCCCCAGCATTTT
TRBJ2-5	-	-	TRBV10-3	CASSRLALKETQYF	TGTGCCAGCAGTCGCCTAGCGTTAAAAGAGACCCAGTACTTC
TRBJ2-7	-	many	TRBV5-1	CASSDRGGREQYF	TGCGCCAGCAGCGACCGAGGGGGGCGGGAGCAGTACTTC
TRBJ2-1	TRBD2	many	TRBV29-1	CSVDLAGENEQFF	TGCAGCGTTGACCTAGCGGGGGAGAATGAGCAGTTCTTC
TRBJ1-1	-	many	TRBV28	CASSLKGREAFF	TGTGCCAGCAGTTTAAAGGGCAGGGAAGCTTTCTTT
TRBJ1-3	TRBD1	-	TRBV6-4	CASRAPRDSEYF	TGTGCCAGCAGGGCCCCACGGGACAGTGAATATTTT
TRBJ2-7	TRBD1	many	TRBV5-1	CASSAGGQGAYEQYF	TGCGCCAGCAGCGCTGGGGGACAGGGGGCCTACGAGCAGTACTTC
TRBJ1-2	TRBD1	-	TRBV24-1	CATSEGTAYGYTF	TGTGCCACCAGTGAAGGGACAGCCTATGGCTACACCTTC
TRBJ1-1	-	many	TRBV5-1	CASSFMGLNTEAFF	TGCGCCAGCAGCTTTATGGGATTGAACACTGAAGCTTTCTTT
TRBJ2-3	TRBD2	many	TRBV11-2	CASSLRSAGGHTQYF	TGTGCCAGCAGCTTAAGATCAGCGGGAGGACATACGCAGTATTTT
TRBJ2-3	TRBD2	-	TRBV5-1	CASSIGTSGSTDTQYF	TGCGCCAGCAGCATAGGGACTAGCGGGAGCACAGATACGCAGTATTTT
TRBJ2-2	TRBD2	many	TRBV6-2/TRBV6-3	CASSSSGVNTGELFF	TGTGCCAGCAGTTCTAGCGGGGTGAACACCGGGGAGCTGTTTTTT
TRBJ1-1	-	many	TRBV28	CASSLPGDQRGTEAFF	TGTGCCAGCAGTTTGCCCGGCGATCAGAGGGGCACTGAAGCTTTCTTT
TRBJ2-5	-	many	TRBV7-9	CASSDVRETQYF	TGTGCCAGCAGTGACGTTCGTGAGACCCAGTACTTC
TRBJ1-1	-	few	TRBV12-3/TRBV12-4	CASSLMGLTEAFF	TGTGCCAGCAGTTTAATGGGGCTCACTGAAGCTTTCTTT
TRBJ2-7	TRBD2	many	TRBV27	CASSGAGGTYEQYF	TGTGCCAGCAGCGGAGCGGGGGGGACCTACGAGCAGTACTTC
TRBJ1-4	-	-	TRBV5-1	CASSLESREINEKLFF	TGCGCCAGCAGCTTGGAATCCCGGGAGATAAATGAAAAACTGTTTTTT
TRBJ2-7	-	many	TRBV11-2	CASSLVVGSSYEQYF	TGTGCCAGCAGCTTAGTGGTCGGCTCCTCCTACGAGCAGTACTTC
TRBJ2-5	-	-	TRBV27	CASSLLGGQETQYF	TGTGCCAGCAGTTTACTTGGCGGCCAAGAGACCCAGTACTTC
TRBJ1-4	-	many	TRBV9	CASSKVATNEKLFF	TGTGCCAGCAGCAAGGTGGCAACTAATGAAAAACTGTTTTTT
TRBJ2-7	TRBD1	once	TRBV20-1	CSARDPGTGAYEQYF	TGCAGTGCTAGAGATCCTGGTACAGGGGCCTACGAGCAGTACTTC
TRBJ1-5	-	few	TRBV7-2	CASSLARTAGDGSNQPQHF	TGTGCCAGCAGCTTAGCGAGGACAGCCGGAGATGGGAGCAATCAGCCCCAGCATTTT
TRBJ1-1	-	many	TRBV20-1	CSARSLRGALNTEAFF	TGCAGTGCTAGATCCCTGAGGGGGGCGTTGAACACTGAAGCTTTCTTT
TRBJ1-5	-	few	TRBV28	CASSLFSGSNQPQHF	TGTGCCAGCAGTTTATTCAGTGGGAGCAATCAGCCCCAGCATTTT
TRBJ2-2	TRBD2	-	TRBV9	CASSVEAGGSGELFF	TGTGCCAGCAGCGTAGAGGCGGGAGGGTCCGGGGAGCTGTTTTTT
TRBJ2-1	TRBD2	many	TRBV5-1	CASSFGLAGAAYNEQFF	TGCGCCAGCAGCTTCGGACTAGCGGGAGCCGCCTACAATGAGCAGTTCTTC
TRBJ2-2	TRBD2	-	TRBV6-1	CASKMGRAGSLGELFF	TGTGCCAGCAAGATGGGGAGGGCAGGGTCTTTAGGGGAGCTGTTTTTT
TRBJ1-1	-	many	TRBV28	CASSLDRESTEAFF	TGTGCCAGCAGTTTAGACAGAGAAAGCACTGAAGCTTTCTTT
TRBJ2-7	-	few	TRBV19	CASSPALRFDTNYEQYF	TGTGCCAGTAGTCCCGCCCTCCGCTTCGACACTAACTACGAGCAGTACTTC
TRBJ2-1	-	-	TRBV5-1	CASSPDPGPTYNEQFF	TGTGCCAGCAGCCCGGACCCAGGGCCCACCTACAATGAGCAGTTCTTC
TRBJ2-3	-	-	TRBV12-3/TRBV12-4	CASHGGGALMTDTQYF	TGTGCCAGCCACGGGGGCGGGGCGTTAATGACAGATACGCAGTATTTT
TRBJ2-5	-	few	TRBV11-2	CASSLGTFSETQYF	TGTGCCAGCAGCTTAGGGACATTCTCAGAGACCCAGTACTTC
TRBJ2-5	-	-	TRBV5-1	CASSLYRGAPYQETQYF	TGCGCCAGCAGCTTATACCGGGGCGCCCCGTACCAAGAGACCCAGTACTTC
TRBJ2-3	TRBD1	many	TRBV5-1	CASRRGQEADTQYF	TGCGCCAGCCGCCGGGGACAGGAAGCAGATACGCAGTATTTT
TRBJ2-5	TRBD2	many	TRBV12-3/TRBV12-4	CASSPSGMGETQYF	TGTGCCAGCAGCCCTAGCGGGATGGGGGAGACCCAGTACTTC
TRBJ2-5	TRBD1	many	TRBV6-2/TRBV6-3	CASTHTGDETQYF	TGTGCCAGCACCCACACAGGGGATGAGACCCAGTACTTC